This TCR beta chain stems from a study of T cell responses to AZD1222 COVID-19 vaccine. General observations from the study: Donors were chiefly white British, with a greater number of females, and clonal diversity was perhaps underestimated. Reports say nearly half of spike-specific TCRs go after unmutated variant regions.

The germline V gene encodes CDR1 LNHDA and CDR2 SQIVND (reference sequence). The V gene end was trimmed by 6 bases and the J gene end by 15 bases; junction bases not matched to a gene: 8. The CDR3 has 11 residues. TCRdb's copy holds only in-frame clones and misses some; the assay was immunoSEQ multiplex PCR. The repertoire holds 110,000 to 150,000 clones, with 93% as singletons. A word on this clone: Its antigen is not known.

The source material was peripheral blood, sampled on day 0 of AZD1222 vaccination. The chain recombines TRBV19 with TRBJ1-5; 7 nucleotides match TRBD1. This sequence originates from an adult in good health. CDR3: CASSFRGDRHF. In DNA form, the CDR3 reads TGTGCCAGTAGCTTCAGGGGGGATCGGCATTTT. Drawing the rest from reference TRBV19 and TRBJ1-5, the complete variable domain is DGGITQSPKYLFRKEGQNVTLSCEQNLNHDAMYWYRQDPGQGLRLIYYSQIVNDFQKGDIAEGYSVSREKKESFPLTVTSAQKNPTAFYLCASSFRGDRHFGDGTRLSIL.